These 28 T cell receptor beta chains originate from one sample sequenced in a study of early T cells in non-severe SARS-CoV-2 infection. TCRdb passed the 5' RACE reads through MiXCR, listing each CDR3 protein once. The data contain under 100,000 distinct CDR3 sequences, roughly an eighth of them seen just once; the ten biggest clones take up around 1.5%. The sequencing input was whole blood. These receptors were obtained from an adult who was a healthcare worker with PCR-confirmed SARS-CoV-2 infection or an uninfected control (not recorded which).

This clonotype was observed at least ten times. The V and J genes are TRBV6-2 or TRBV6-3 and TRBJ1-5, with D hard to call. Germline CDR1 and CDR2: MNHEY and SVGEGT. CDR3 length: 16 amino acids. V was pared by 0 bases and J by 6 bases, with 15 bases between. The CDR3 DNA is TGTGCCAGCAGTTACTCGAAACCTCCTGTAGGTCAGCCCCAGCATTTT. Its protein is CASSYSKPPVGQPQHF.

The J gene is TRBJ2-1, the V gene TRBV15; D not certain. Per the germline V gene, CDR1 is LNHNV and CDR2 is YYDKDF (reference sequence). This CDR3 region has 13 residues. Trimming shortened V by 1 base and J by 6 bases, and 7 bases separated the two germline ends. Here the CDR3 DNA reads TGTGCCACCAGCAGAGTCGCCCCCAATGAGCAGTTCTTC. It yields the protein CATSRVAPNEQFF.

A note on this clonotype: A much larger clone lies one base from this, so it may be a read error. This sequence joins TRBV4-1 and TRBJ1-1, with a tentative D call TRBD1 (6 bases). V lost 0 bases and J 3 bases, leaving 11 bases between the germline ends. Germline loops: CDR1 MGHRA, CDR2 YSYEKL. The CDR3 extends over 15 amino acids. This CDR3 reads CASSQDAGAHTEAFF. As DNA, the CDR3 is TGCGCCAGCAGCCAAGATGCAGGGGCGCACACTGAAGCTTTCTTT.

This clonotype has more than one count but fewer than ten. This chain joins TRBV24-1 and TRBJ1-1; 8 bases fit TRBD1. The CDR3 extends over 16 amino acids. Germline CDR1 reads KGHDR; CDR2 reads SFDVKD. Losses at the gene ends were 3 bases for V and 1 base for J; bases not matched to a gene: 6. CDR3 protein: CATSDRRDRRNTEAFF. The CDR3 region has the DNA TGTGCCACCAGTGATCGCCGGGACAGGAGGAACACTGAAGCTTTCTTT.

The V call is TRBV13, the J call TRBJ2-1; a possible D gene is TRBD2 (5 bases). The germline gives CDR1 PRHDT, CDR2 FYEKMQ (reference sequence). The length of the CDR3 is 13 residues. Deletions cut 5 bases from V and 10 bases from J, with 15 bases between. As DNA, the CDR3 is TGTGCCAGCAGCGCGGGCCCCTCCCGGGAGCAGTTCTTC. Translation: CASSAGPSREQFF.

This clonotype appeared many times. This CDR3 reads CASSPVGKNQYF. The CDR3 coding sequence is TGTGCCAGCAGCCCAGTTGGGAAAAACCAGTATTTT. The V gene is TRBV5-6, the J gene TRBJ2-3, with D hard to call. The CDR3 extends over 12 amino acids. Per the germline V gene, CDR1 is SGHDT and CDR2 is YYEEEE. V shed 4 bases and J shed 12 bases, with 15 bases lying between them.

The rearrangement links TRBV11-2 to TRBJ2-2; perhaps TRBD2 as D (5 bases). The CDR3 sequence is 15 residues long. Germline values: CDR1 SGHAT, CDR2 FQNNGV. Trimming stripped 2 bases from V and 6 bases from J, with 13 bases between. In DNA, the CDR3 is TGTGCCAGCAGCTTATGGGTGTGGGAGTCCGGGGAGCTGTTTTTT. Its translation: CASSLWVWESGELFF.

V is TRBV6-2 or TRBV6-3 and J is TRBJ2-2, with D possibly matching TRBD1 (5 bases). Germline V gene sequence: CDR1 MNHEY, CDR2 SVGEGT. V lost 4 bases, J lost 6 bases, and 9 bases lay in between. The CDR3 extends over 13 amino acids. The CDR3 sequence is CASSSRVAGELFF. CDR3 nucleotides: TGTGCCAGCAGTTCCAGGGTTGCCGGGGAGCTGTTTTTT.

This clonotype has a handful of counts. The V call is TRBV7-2, the J call TRBJ2-1; 7 positions agree with TRBD1. The CDR3 is 15 residues long. CDR1 is SGHTA and CDR2 is FQGNSA in the germline V gene. The ends lost 2 bases at V and 8 bases at J; junction bases unmatched: 9. In DNA, the CDR3 is TGTGCCAGCAGCTTATACGTCCGAGGGGGCCATGAGCAGTTCTTC. As protein: CASSLYVRGGHEQFF.

This clonotype was detected ten times or more. The chain uses TRBV5-1 and TRBJ1-6; D remains unclear. The CDR3 runs 13 residues. Germline loops: CDR1 SGHRS, CDR2 YFSETQ. The V end was cut by 0 bases, the J end by 12 bases, with 10 bases between. The CDR3 loop is CASSLADPGPLHF. CDR3 DNA: TGCGCCAGCAGCTTGGCTGACCCTGGACCCCTCCACTTT.

The gene calls are TRBV7-9 and TRBJ1-1, with D maybe TRBD1 (6 bases). The V end was cut by 8 bases, the J end by 8 bases, with 18 bases between. Looked up from germline, CDR1 is SEHNR and CDR2 is FQNEAQ (reference sequence). The CDR3 runs to 13 residues. The CDR3 loop reads CASLPGGLPEAFF. CDR3 coding DNA: TGTGCCAGCCTACCTGGGGGGCTCCCAGAAGCTTTCTTT. Looking up the rest from reference TRBV7-9 and TRBJ1-1 gives the full variable domain: DTGVSQNPRHKITKRGQNVTFRCDPISEHNRLYWYRQTLGQGPEFLTYFQNEAQLEKSRLLSDRFSAERPKGSFSTLEIQRTEQGDSAMYLCASLPGGLPEAFFGQGTRLTVV.

This rearrangement joins TRBV7-2 to TRBJ2-3; D may match TRBD1 or TRBD2 (6 bases each). The CDR3 runs to 13 residues. Germline V gene lookup returns CDR1 SGHTA and CDR2 FQGNSA. Trimming stripped 4 bases from V and 8 bases from J, with 13 bases between. CDR3 nucleotide sequence: TGTGCCAGCAGCTCATATCGGGGGCTTACGCAGTATTTT. Amino acid sequence: CASSSYRGLTQYF.

A few counts support this clonotype. The chain links TRBV11-2 to TRBJ2-3; tentatively, D is TRBD1 (5 bases). V lost 1 base and J lost 6, with 17 bases in between. Germline V gene data show CDR1 as SGHAT and CDR2 as FQNNGV. The CDR3 has 16 amino acids. The CDR3 sequence: CASSLGTGQTGDTQYF. The CDR3 DNA is TGTGCCAGCAGCTTAGGAACCGGCCAAACAGGCGATACGCAGTATTTT.

This clonotype was picked up many times. The chain has TRBV5-1 and TRBJ2-3; D remains unclear. Trimming removed 3 bases from V and 2 bases from J, with 13 bases in between. The CDR3 has 15 residues. Germline V gene data show CDR1 as SGHRS and CDR2 as YFSETQ. CDR3 in amino acids: CASSWFSTLTDTQYF. For the CDR3, the DNA is TGCGCCAGCAGCTGGTTCTCGACCCTCACAGATACGCAGTATTTT.

Only a few counts were recorded for this clonotype. V usage is TRBV2 and J usage is TRBJ2-2; 9 nucleotides match TRBD1. V shed 6 bases, J shed 2 bases, and the junction held 7 bases outside the gene matches. CDR1 is SNHLY and CDR2 is FYNNEI in the germline V gene. The CDR3 is made up of 16 amino acids. DNA for the CDR3: TGTGCCAGCAGCCAAAACAGGGGGCGCAACACCGGGGAGCTGTTTTTT. This encodes CASSQNRGRNTGELFF.

The J gene is TRBJ2-7, the V gene TRBV12-5; D not certain. Germline CDR1 is LGHNT and CDR2 is FRNRAP. The V gene lost 1 base and the J gene lost 3 bases, with 4 bases spanning the gap. This CDR3 is 12 amino acids long. DNA of the CDR3: TGTGCTAGTGGTTTGGAGGTCTACGAGCAGTACTTC. This encodes CASGLEVYEQYF.

At least ten counts were recorded for this clonotype. This sequence joins TRBV7-3 and TRBJ1-1; maybe TRBD1 (6 bases). CDR1 is SGHTA and CDR2 is FQGTGA in the germline V gene. The CDR3 sequence is 14 residues long. V was pared by 4 bases and J by 0 bases, with 9 bases between. The CDR3 loop is CASSSTGLNTEAFF. CDR3 nucleotides: TGTGCCAGCAGCTCCACAGGGTTGAACACTGAAGCTTTCTTT.

This sequence joins TRBV5-5 and TRBJ1-5, with 7 nucleotides matching TRBD1. J was trimmed by 4 bases and V by 6 bases; bases with no gene match: 7. From germline, CDR1 is SGHKS and CDR2 YYEKEE (reference sequence). The CDR3 consists of 14 residues. CDR3 nucleotide sequence: TGTGCCAGCAACCCGGGACAGCGTAATCAGCCCCAGCATTTT. Translation gives CASNPGQRNQPQHF.

This clonotype was seen a handful of times. This chain links TRBV30 with TRBJ1-2; unclear D gene. V dropped 1 base and J dropped 5 bases, with 8 bases sitting between them. In germline, CDR1 is GTSNPN, CDR2 SVGIG (reference sequence). CDR3 length equals 12 residues. The CDR3 bases are TGTGCCTGGAGTGCGACTGATTATGGCTACACCTTC. Translating it yields CAWSATDYGYTF.

The J gene is TRBJ2-3, the V gene TRBV9; 14 positions agree with TRBD2. The germline CDR1 and CDR2 sequences are SGDLS and YYNGEE. Trimming took 3 bases from V and 1 from J; bases not matched to a gene: 7. The CDR3 length is 18 residues. CDR3 residues: CASSATPGLAGGTDTQYF. The CDR3 DNA follows: TGTGCCAGCAGCGCGACCCCGGGACTAGCGGGGGGCACAGATACGCAGTATTTT.

This clonotype occurred many times. V gene TRBV25-1 combines with J gene TRBJ2-3, with TRBD1 matching over 9 bases. This CDR3 has 15 amino acids. Trimming took 4 bases from V and 4 from J; bases not matched to a gene: 6. The germline gives CDR1 MGHDK, CDR2 SYGVNS. The CDR3 DNA reads TGTGCCAGCAGTGCCGGGACAGGGATGGCAGATACGCAGTATTTT. Translation gives CASSAGTGMADTQYF.

The chain uses TRBV9 and TRBJ2-7, with a weak D call TRBD2 (5 bases). The ends were cut back, 3 bases at V and 2 bases at J, with 12 bases in the middle. The germline CDR1 and CDR2 sequences are SGDLS and YYNGEE. This CDR3 is 14 amino acids long. This CDR3 reads CASSASRETYEQYF. The CDR3 nucleotides are TGTGCCAGCAGCGCCTCCCGGGAAACCTACGAGCAGTACTTC.

This clonotype was counted only a few times. The chain couples TRBV7-9 to TRBJ2-5; maybe TRBD2 (6 bases). The germline CDR1 and CDR2 sequences are SEHNR and FQNEAQ (reference sequence). Trimming shortened V by 1 base and J by 2 bases, and 8 bases separated the two germline ends. This CDR3 region has 14 residues. CDR3: CASSLGLAQETQYF. The CDR3 DNA reads TGTGCCAGCAGCTTAGGGCTAGCGCAAGAGACCCAGTACTTC.

This clonotype was counted many times. This chain connects TRBV5-1 to TRBJ2-3, with 10 bases fitting TRBD2. This CDR3 has 18 residues. Looked up from germline, CDR1 is SGHRS and CDR2 is YFSETQ. Germline trimming cut 3 bases from V and 3 bases from J; bases unmatched to any gene: 13. CDR3 loop: CASSSPRLAGDGTDTQYF. DNA for the CDR3: TGCGCCAGCAGCTCGCCCCGGCTAGCGGGGGACGGTACAGATACGCAGTATTTT.

This clonotype has ten or more counts. At one end the junction does not follow the germline gene, possibly because of a read error. The J gene is TRBJ2-1, the V gene TRBV7-7; 11 bases are a match to TRBD1. Germline V gene sequence: CDR1 SSHAT, CDR2 FNYEAQ (reference sequence). This CDR3 contains 14 residues. The CDR3 region has the DNA TGTGCTAGCAGCTCAGGACAGGGGGCTAGTGAGCAGTTCTTC. It specifies CASSSGQGASEQFF.

This clonotype came up many times. The rearrangement links TRBV30 to TRBJ1-2, with D uncertain. Germline-derived CDR1 and CDR2 are GTSNPN and SVGIG (reference sequence). The length of the CDR3 is 13 residues. V dropped 4 bases and J dropped 8 bases, with 17 bases sitting between them. The CDR3 is CAWIPKRVGGYTF. For the CDR3, the DNA is TGTGCCTGGATCCCCAAGAGGGTTGGCGGCTACACCTTC.

The CDR3 DNA sequence: TGCAGCGTTGAACGTCAGGAGGGAGAGACCCAGTACTTC. This encodes CSVERQEGETQYF. This rearrangement joins TRBV29-1 to TRBJ2-5; a weak D match, TRBD2 (6 bases). The CDR3 runs 13 residues. From germline, CDR1 is SQVTM and CDR2 ANQGSEA. The V and J ends lost 2 bases and 4 bases respectively, with 11 bases between them.

Here the CDR3 reads CASSVSGNPTDTQYF. As DNA, the CDR3 is TGCGCCAGCAGCGTCTCCGGGAATCCCACAGATACGCAGTATTTT. This chain uses TRBV5-1 with TRBJ2-3, with D possibly being TRBD2 (5 bases). Per germline, CDR1 SGHRS and CDR2 YFSETQ. The CDR3 runs 15 residues. V lost 4 bases, J lost 2 bases, and 14 bases lay in between.